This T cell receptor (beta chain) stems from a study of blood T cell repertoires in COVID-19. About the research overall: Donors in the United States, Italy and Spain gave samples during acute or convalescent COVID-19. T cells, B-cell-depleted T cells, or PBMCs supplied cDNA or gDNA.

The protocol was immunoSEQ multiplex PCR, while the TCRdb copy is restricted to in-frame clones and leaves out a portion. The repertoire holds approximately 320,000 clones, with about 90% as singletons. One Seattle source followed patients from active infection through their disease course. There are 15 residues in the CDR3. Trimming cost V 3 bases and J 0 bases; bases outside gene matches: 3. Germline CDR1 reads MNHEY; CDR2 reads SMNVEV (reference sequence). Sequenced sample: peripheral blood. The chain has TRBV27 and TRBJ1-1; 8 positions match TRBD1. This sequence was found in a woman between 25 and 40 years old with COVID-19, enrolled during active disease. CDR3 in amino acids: CASSLTGALNTEAFF. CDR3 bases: TGTGCCAGCAGTTTGACAGGGGCTTTGAACACTGAAGCTTTCTTT.